This T cell receptor (beta chain) comes out of a study of shared clonotypes between healthy human individuals. Across several immunoSEQ plates, the genomic DNA of each subset was split evenly. Using ten immunoSEQ deep assay plates, investigators sequenced unsorted PBMC DNA. Libraries were prepared by immunoSEQ multiplex PCR; TCRdb keeps only in-frame clonotypes and omits some of them. The repertoire includes over 400,000 clones, roughly 80% of them detected once, and more than 10% sits in the top ten. Every contributor of samples was a Caucasian grown-up residing in Nashville, Tennessee. Genomic DNA for unsorted samples, which was extracted with the QIAamp DNA Blood Mini kit, came from about 83 million PBMCs. CDR3 length: 14 residues. The ends were cut back, 1 base at V and 4 bases at J, with 8 bases in the middle. The germline gives CDR1 MNHNS, CDR2 SASEGT.

The TCR sequence derives from a woman between 40 and 50 years old in good health. Some clones in this sample may be carry-over from other donors' samples. Sample: PBMCs. This sequence joins TRBV6-1 and TRBJ1-5; D is possibly TRBD1 (5 bases). In nucleotides, the CDR3 is TGTGCCAGCAGTGAAGTTTGGGGGAATCAGCCCCAGCATTTT. Translating gives CASSEVWGNQPQHF.